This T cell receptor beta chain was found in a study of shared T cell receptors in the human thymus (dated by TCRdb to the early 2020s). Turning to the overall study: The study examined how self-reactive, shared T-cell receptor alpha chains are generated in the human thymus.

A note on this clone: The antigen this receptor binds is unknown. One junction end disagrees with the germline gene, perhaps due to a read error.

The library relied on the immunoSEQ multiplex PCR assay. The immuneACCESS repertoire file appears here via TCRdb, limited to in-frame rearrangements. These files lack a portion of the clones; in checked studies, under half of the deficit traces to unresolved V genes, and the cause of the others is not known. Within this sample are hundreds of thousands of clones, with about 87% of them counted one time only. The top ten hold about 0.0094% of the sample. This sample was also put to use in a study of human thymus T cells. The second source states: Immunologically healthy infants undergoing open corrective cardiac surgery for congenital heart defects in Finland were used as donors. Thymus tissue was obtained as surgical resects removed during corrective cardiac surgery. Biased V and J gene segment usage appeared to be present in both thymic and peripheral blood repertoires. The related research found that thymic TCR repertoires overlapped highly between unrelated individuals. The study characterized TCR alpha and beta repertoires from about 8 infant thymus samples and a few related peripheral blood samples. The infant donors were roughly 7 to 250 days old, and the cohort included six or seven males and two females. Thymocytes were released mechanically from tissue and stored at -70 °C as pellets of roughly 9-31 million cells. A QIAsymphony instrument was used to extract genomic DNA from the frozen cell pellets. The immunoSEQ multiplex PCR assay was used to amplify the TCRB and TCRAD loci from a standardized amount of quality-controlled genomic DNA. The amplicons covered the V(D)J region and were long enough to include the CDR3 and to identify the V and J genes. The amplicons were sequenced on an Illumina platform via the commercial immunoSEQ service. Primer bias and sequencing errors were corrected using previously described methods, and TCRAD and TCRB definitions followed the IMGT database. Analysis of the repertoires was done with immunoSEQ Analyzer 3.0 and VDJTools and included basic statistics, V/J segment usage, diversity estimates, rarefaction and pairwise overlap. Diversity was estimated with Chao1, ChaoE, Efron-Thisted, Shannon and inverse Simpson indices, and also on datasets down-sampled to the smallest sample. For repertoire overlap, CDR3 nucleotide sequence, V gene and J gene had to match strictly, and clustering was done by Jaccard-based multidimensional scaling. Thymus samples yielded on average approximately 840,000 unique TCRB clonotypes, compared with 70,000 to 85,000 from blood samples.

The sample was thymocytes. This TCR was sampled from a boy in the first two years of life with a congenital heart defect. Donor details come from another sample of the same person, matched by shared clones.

The CDR3 region: CASSLGRKQETQYF. The bases read TGTGCTAGCAGCTTAGGCAGAAAGCAAGAGACCCAGTACTTC. The chain is made from TRBV7-7 and TRBJ2-5, with an unclear D gene assignment. From the cysteine through the phenylalanine, the CDR3 covers 14 amino acids. CDR3 DNA only is kept here, 42 bases in frame from base 1. CDR1 SSHAT and CDR2 FNYEAQ were looked up in the germline V gene (reference sequence). Reference TRBV7-7 and TRBJ2-5 genes cover what lies past the CDR3, so the full variable domain is GAGVSQSPRYKVTKRGQDVTLRCDPISSHATLYWYQQALGQGPEFLTYFNYEAQPDKSGLPSDRFSAERPEGSISTLTIQRTEQRDSAMYRCASSLGRKQETQYFGPGTRLLVL.